The 22 T cell receptor beta chains below come from one sample, sequenced in a study of cytomegalovirus exposure and HLA in healthy donors. The PCR had 60 Vbeta and 13 Jbeta primers. TCRdb's table, derived via immunoSEQ multiplex PCR, lists solely in-frame clones and lacks some. The repertoire holds 60,000 to 95,000 clones, with around 83% as singletons. Source material: PBMCs. The receptor set was obtained from a man aged 65 to 85 in good health and CMV-seropositive.

In this sample, this clone turned up a few times. CDR3 in amino acids: CASSPGWNTEAFF. In DNA, the CDR3 is TGTGCCAGCAGTCCCGGGTGGAACACTGAAGCTTTCTTT. The rearrangement uses TRBV6-5 and TRBJ1-1, with D unclear. Trimming left V 5 bases short and J 1 base short, with 8 bases between. The CDR3 loop spans 13 amino acids. Germline V gives CDR1 MNHEY, CDR2 SVGAGI.

This chain uses TRBV18 with TRBJ1-5, with a possible D match to TRBD1 (6 bases). V lost 0 bases and J 8 bases, leaving 8 bases between the germline ends. Germline-derived CDR1 and CDR2 are KGHSH and LQKENI. CDR3 size: 13 residues. CDR3 in amino acids: CASSPPGGEPQHF. CDR3 bases: TGTGCCAGCTCACCACCAGGGGGAGAGCCCCAGCATTTT.

V gene TRBV5-1 combines with J gene TRBJ2-2; tentative D call: TRBD2 (6 bases). From germline, CDR1 is SGHRS and CDR2 YFSETQ. V was clipped by 4 bases and J by 7 bases, with 14 bases between them. The CDR3 is 14 amino acids. The CDR3 DNA is TGCGCCAGCAGCGGGGGGACCGGAGACGGGGAGCTGTTTTTT. It codes for CASSGGTGDGELFF.

The chain carries TRBV7-2 and TRBJ2-7, with D perhaps matching TRBD2 (6 bases). The CDR3 totals 14 residues. Trimming took off 5 bases at V and 4 bases at J, with 15 bases between the two ends. Germline V lookup: CDR1 SGHTA, CDR2 FQGNSA. The CDR3, as DNA: TGTGCCAGCAGCCCCAGCGGGCGGCCGTACGAGCAGTACTTC. Amino acid sequence: CASSPSGRPYEQYF.

The chain employs TRBV5-1 and TRBJ2-5; D may be TRBD2 (6 bases). From germline, CDR1 is SGHRS and CDR2 YFSETQ. The CDR3 totals 17 residues. Deletions cut 4 bases from V and 3 bases from J, with 22 bases between. This CDR3 reads CASSRGPWGEREETQYF. CDR3 DNA sequence: TGCGCCAGCAGCCGAGGCCCTTGGGGGGAACGGGAAGAGACCCAGTACTTC.

This clone was seen just once. The genes are TRBV4-1 and TRBJ1-1, with TRBD1 matching over 9 bases. Germline V gene lookup returns CDR1 MGHRA and CDR2 YSYEKL. The CDR3 runs 15 residues. The junction had 10 bases not matched to a gene; V was cut back by 5 bases and J by 6 bases. CDR3 protein: CASSYPTGGSPEAFF. The CDR3 DNA is TGCGCCAGCAGCTATCCGACAGGGGGTTCCCCTGAAGCTTTCTTT.

The sample holds a few counts of this clone. This chain connects TRBV9 to TRBJ2-1; possibly TRBD2 for D (5 bases). The germline gives CDR1 SGDLS, CDR2 YYNGEE. V lost 0 bases and J 6 bases, leaving 22 bases between the germline ends. The CDR3 is made up of 18 amino acids. The CDR3 coding sequence is TGTGCCAGCAGCGTAGGGGATAGCGCCCGTTTAGGGATCAATGAGCAGTTCTTC. Its protein is CASSVGDSARLGINEQFF.

The chain employs TRBV4-1 and TRBJ2-5; 7 bases map to TRBD2. This CDR3 is 17 amino acids long. The V segment lost 0 bases and the J segment 2 bases; nucleotides outside the gene matches: 9. Germline values: CDR1 MGHRA, CDR2 YSYEKL. For the CDR3, the DNA is TGCGCCAGCAGCCAAGACGCATCCCCCGGGGGGCAAGAGACCCAGTACTTC. It translates to CASSQDASPGGQETQYF.

This clone appeared a few times. The V and J genes are TRBV7-2 and TRBJ2-5; 10 nucleotides agree with TRBD2. Germline CDR1 SGHTA, CDR2 FQGNSA. V gave up 1 base and J gave up 1 base; unmatched junction bases: 6. CDR3 size: 17 residues. This chain's CDR3 is CASSLGVSGGPQETQYF. DNA for the CDR3: TGTGCCAGCAGCTTAGGCGTTAGCGGGGGGCCCCAAGAGACCCAGTACTTC.

The CDR3 bases are TGCGCCAGCAGCCAAGAAGCAACAGGGGTAAAACCCCTCCACTTT. Its protein product is CASSQEATGVKPLHF. The chain joins TRBV4-3 to TRBJ1-6, with 7 bases lining up with TRBD1. J was trimmed by 12 bases and V by 0 bases; bases with no gene match: 8. Germline V gene data show CDR1 as LGHNA and CDR2 as YSLEER. The length of the CDR3 is 15 residues.

The chain has TRBV30 and TRBJ2-5, with a weak D call TRBD1 (6 bases). This CDR3 contains 12 residues. Germline V gene sequence: CDR1 GTSNPN, CDR2 SVGIG (reference sequence). The V end was cut by 3 bases, the J end by 5 bases, with 10 bases between. CDR3 loop: CAWRRGSETQYF. CDR3 sequence (DNA): TGTGCCTGGAGAAGGGGGAGCGAGACCCAGTACTTC. The full variable domain, in which reference TRBV30 and TRBJ2-5 provide the parts outside the CDR3, is SQTIHQWPATLVQPVGSPLSLECTVEGTSNPNLYWYRQAAGRGLQLLFYSVGIGQISSEVPQNLSASRPQDRQFILSSKKLLLSDSGFYLCAWRRGSETQYFGPGTRLLVL.

The chain joins TRBV6-6 to TRBJ2-3; no definite D call. Germline CDR1 MNHNY, CDR2 SVGAGI (reference sequence). Trimming removed 5 bases from V and 6 bases from J, with 9 bases in between. This CDR3 contains 12 residues. The CDR3 sequence: CASSQRWDTQYF. The CDR3 region has the DNA TGTGCCAGCAGTCAACGGTGGGATACGCAGTATTTT.

This clone was observed a single time. This chain connects TRBV7-2 to TRBJ2-7; 8 nucleotides agree with TRBD2. V gave up 5 bases and J gave up 8 bases; unmatched junction bases: 5. Germline-derived CDR1 and CDR2 are SGHTA and FQGNSA. The CDR3 has 12 residues. Here the CDR3 DNA reads TGTGCCAGCAGCCCGGGGGGGACGCAGCAGTACTTC. It is translated as CASSPGGTQQYF. Full variable domain (outside the CDR3, taken from reference TRBV7-2 and TRBJ2-7): GAGVSQSPSNKVTEKGKDVELRCDPISGHTALYWYRQSLGQGLEFLIYFQGNSAPDKSGLPSDRFSAERTGGSVSTLTIQRTQQEDSAVYLCASSPGGTQQYFGPGTRLTVT.

The chain combines TRBV4-3 with TRBJ2-1; 11 nucleotides line up with TRBD2. Germline V gene lookup returns CDR1 LGHNA and CDR2 YSLEER. This CDR3 has 19 residues. The junction had 7 bases not matched to a gene; V was cut back by 0 bases and J by 0 bases. The CDR3 is CASSQDLLAGASSYNEQFF. The CDR3 DNA follows: TGCGCCAGCAGCCAAGATTTACTAGCGGGGGCAAGCTCCTACAATGAGCAGTTCTTC.

To note about this clone: Other nucleotide sequences in the sample specify the same CDR3. This rearrangement joins TRBV6-1 to TRBJ2-5; the D gene is possibly TRBD1 (5 bases). CDR1 is MNHNS, CDR2 SASEGT, per germline. This CDR3 comprises 12 residues. V lost 8 bases and J 5 bases, leaving 12 bases between the germline ends. This CDR3 reads CASSGPLETQYF. The CDR3 nucleotides read TGTGCCAGCTCAGGGCCCCTGGAGACCCAGTACTTC.

This clone has a single count. The V gene is TRBV11-2, the J gene TRBJ2-5, with unresolved D. This CDR3 comprises 14 residues. In germline, CDR1 is SGHAT, CDR2 FQNNGV. V was pared by 6 bases and J by 2 bases, with 13 bases between. As DNA, the CDR3 is TGTGCCAGCAGTGGTGGCTTACGACAAGAGACCCAGTACTTC. It codes for CASSGGLRQETQYF.

The chain couples TRBV5-1 to TRBJ2-5; perhaps TRBD1 as D (6 bases). The CDR3 is 13 residues long. Germline CDR1 is SGHRS and CDR2 is YFSETQ. V shed 7 bases and J shed 4 bases, with 14 bases lying between them. The DNA for the CDR3 is TGCGCCAGCCACCAGGGGCGCGGAGAGACCCAGTACTTC. It is translated as CASHQGRGETQYF.

Points on this clone: Sequence at one end of the junction differs from germline and may be a read error. The rearrangement joins TRBV5-1 to TRBJ2-1; 7 bases are a match to TRBD2. This CDR3 comprises 16 residues. Germline V lookup: CDR1 SGHRS, CDR2 YFSETQ. CDR3 loop: CASRLGGDPRSDEQFF. The DNA of the CDR3 is TGCGCCAGCAGATTGGGGGGGGACCCAAGGTCTGATGAGCAGTTCTTC. Variable domain in full (rest from reference TRBV5-1 and TRBJ2-1): KAGVTQTPRYLIKTRGQQVTLSCSPISGHRSVSWYQQTPGQGLQFLFEYFSETQRNKGNFPGRFSGRQFSNSRSEMNVSTLELGDSALYLCASRLGGDPRSDEQFFGPGTRLTVL.

This rearrangement joins TRBV14 to TRBJ1-1; D not resolved. Germline V gene lookup returns CDR1 SGHDN and CDR2 FVKESK. V was clipped by 5 bases and J by 4 bases, with 11 bases between them. CDR3 size: 13 residues. CDR3 DNA: TGTGCCAGCAGCGAGTTTGTGAGCACTGAAGCTTTCTTT. This translates into CASSEFVSTEAFF.

The chain recombines TRBV7-3 with TRBJ2-3; no definite D call. The V and J ends lost 1 base and 2 bases respectively, with 7 bases between them. The CDR3 runs to 14 residues. The germline CDR1 and CDR2 sequences are SGHTA and FQGTGA. This chain's CDR3 is CASSLSGTTDTQYF. In DNA form, the CDR3 reads TGTGCCAGCAGCTTAAGTGGCACCACAGATACGCAGTATTTT.

This clone came up a few times. CDR3: CASSISSTDTQYF. CDR3 DNA sequence: TGTGCCAGCAGTATCTCTAGCACAGATACGCAGTATTTT. This chain uses TRBV28 with TRBJ2-3; D uncertain. The ends were cut back, 5 bases at V and 0 bases at J, with 6 bases in the middle. The V gene's germline CDR1 is MDHEN and CDR2 SYDVKM. The CDR3 contains 13 residues.

The chain couples TRBV19 to TRBJ1-2; no clear D gene. This CDR3 has 14 residues. Germline V lookup: CDR1 LNHDA, CDR2 SQIVND (reference sequence). Trimming took off 5 bases at V and 8 bases at J, with 18 bases between the two ends. The CDR3 sequence: CASSSSEGLGGYTF. In nucleotides, the CDR3 is TGTGCCAGTAGTTCCTCCGAGGGTTTGGGAGGCTACACCTTC.